The rows below give T cell receptor beta chains drawn from one sample of a study of cytomegalovirus exposure and HLA in healthy donors. Repertoires were generated with immunoSEQ multiplex PCR, while TCRdb's copy carries only in-frame clones and drops some. The sample yields approximately 110,000 clones, 74% seen once. Sample: PBMCs. The source is a middle-aged man in good health and CMV-seropositive. Both conserved end residues are part of each CDR3. The order of the fields is clone size, V gene, D gene, J gene, CDR3 DNA, CDR3 protein. D genes are given only for firm matches. Clone size, where shown, is once, few, many, or a class for clones that have expanded.

>.|TRBV5-4|TRBD2|TRBJ2-7
TGTGCCAGCAGCGTGGGGGGGACTAGCGGGTACTACGAGCAGTACTTC
CASSVGGTSGYYEQYF
>.|TRBV19|TRBD1|TRBJ1-1
TGTGCCAGTAAGGAAGGGGGGACAGCAACAGCTTTCTTT
CASKEGGTATAFF
>.|TRBV6-1|TRBD1|TRBJ2-3
TGTGCCAGCAGTTTCTCACAGGGGGCAGATACGCAGTATTTT
CASSFSQGADTQYF
>few|TRBV9|.|TRBJ2-2
TGTGCCAGCAGCGTAGACAACTATGCCGGGGAGCTGTTTTTT
CASSVDNYAGELFF
>.|TRBV5-1|.|TRBJ2-3
TGCGCCAGCAGCTTGTTCGAACTTTCTATCACAGATACGCAGTATTTT
CASSLFELSITDTQYF
>once|TRBV19|.|TRBJ2-5
TGTGCCAGTAGTGAGACAGGGAGGGAGACCCAGTACTTC
CASSETGRETQYF
>once|TRBV5-4|TRBD2|TRBJ2-2
TGTGCCAGCAGCTTGTTTAGCGGGAGCGCCCTGGGGTCCGGGGAGCTGTTTTTT
CASSLFSGSALGSGELFF
>few|TRBV6-5|.|TRBJ1-3
TGTGCCAGCAGTTTGGGGCGAGTAGCCTCTGGAAACACCATATATTTT
CASSLGRVASGNTIYF
>.|TRBV20-1|.|TRBJ2-1
TGCAGTGCTAGAGATCTGTTTCAGAAGTTCTTC
CSARDLFQKFF
>.|TRBV7-3|.|TRBJ2-2
TGTGCCAGCAGCCCCAACAGGTTAAACACCGGGGAGCTGTTTTTT
CASSPNRLNTGELFF
>few|TRBV19|.|TRBJ2-7
TGTGCCAGTAGTATTTCAAGACGGGGCGAGCAGTACTTC
CASSISRRGEQYF
>.|TRBV7-2|TRBD1|TRBJ1-5
TGTGCCAGCGGGATCGACAGGGTACAGCCCCAGCATTTT
CASGIDRVQPQHF
>once|TRBV21-1|.|TRBJ1-2
TGTGCCAGCAGCAATAGGACAAGGGGGACTAACTATGGCTACACCTTC
CASSNRTRGTNYGYTF
>.|TRBV7-9|TRBD1|TRBJ2-5
TGTGCCAGCAGCTTAGTATTACGGGACAGTCCTACTGTGGAGACCCAGTACTTC
CASSLVLRDSPTVETQYF
>.|TRBV27|.|TRBJ1-1
TGTGCCAGCAGTTTAAACACAGGGACGTGGACTGAAGCTTTCTTT
CASSLNTGTWTEAFF
>few|TRBV5-1|TRBD1|TRBJ2-7
TGCGCCAGCAGCCAATCAACAGGGGCCGAGCAGTACTTC
CASSQSTGAEQYF
>.|TRBV2|.|TRBJ1-5
TGTGCCAGCAGGAGGACAACAACTTATAGCAATCAGCCCCAGCATTTT
CASRRTTTYSNQPQHF
>.|TRBV6-5|TRBD1|TRBJ2-1
TGTGCCAGCAGCCCAGGGGGCTACGCCTACAATGAGCAGTTCTTC
CASSPGGYAYNEQFF
>.|TRBV28|TRBD2|TRBJ2-5
TGTGCCAGCAGTCCTCGGGTAGCGGGAGTGGAGACCCAGTACTTC
CASSPRVAGVETQYF
>once|TRBV6-1|.|TRBJ1-5
TGTGCCAGCAGTGAAGTCAGGGATAGCAATCAGCCCCAGCATTTT
CASSEVRDSNQPQHF
>.|TRBV15|TRBD1|TRBJ1-6
TGTGCCACCAGCCCGTCAATCCTCGGACAGGGAAATTCACCCCTCCACTTT
CATSPSILGQGNSPLHF
>once|TRBV28|TRBD1|TRBJ1-6
TGTGCCAGCATTGAGACAGGGGCGGAAAATTCACCCCTCCACTTT
CASIETGAENSPLHF
>.|TRBV11-3|TRBD1|TRBJ2-5
TGTGCCAGCAGCTCCGGGGCAGGGGGCGAAGGGTCCCAAGAGACCCAGTACTTC
CASSSGAGGEGSQETQYF
>.|TRBV28|.|TRBJ1-2
TGTGCCAGCAGTTGGGAGGGGGGGCGGGATGGCTACACCTTC
CASSWEGGRDGYTF
>.|TRBV14|.|TRBJ1-3
TGTGCCAGCAGCCAAGACGTCAAAGGGGCCCGCTCTGGAAACACCATATATTTT
CASSQDVKGARSGNTIYF
>.|TRBV7-2|.|TRBJ1-5
TGTGCCAGCAGCACGGGTTCGAACCAGCCCCAGCATTTT
CASSTGSNQPQHF
>.|TRBV19|.|TRBJ1-2
TGTGCCAGTATGGAAGGGGCAGGGGTCTTGAAAGACTATGGCTACACCTTC
CASMEGAGVLKDYGYTF
>.|TRBV27|TRBD2|TRBJ2-1
TGTGCCAGCAGTCCGGGGACTAGCGGGAGGGAAGAGCAGTTCTTC
CASSPGTSGREEQFF
>.|TRBV6-1|TRBD1|TRBJ2-7
TGTGCCAGCAGTGTGCCAGGGGGCGACGAGCAGTACTTC
CASSVPGGDEQYF
>.|TRBV7-9|TRBD1|TRBJ1-1
TGTTCCAGCAGCACCCGGACAGGTAGGACGAACACTGAAGCTTTCTTT
CSSSTRTGRTNTEAFF
>.|TRBV7-3|TRBD2|TRBJ2-1
TGTGCCAGCAGCTCTCGGGGGGGCTTGAACAATGAGCAGTTCTTC
CASSSRGGLNNEQFF
>.|TRBV5-4|.|TRBJ2-4
TGTGCCAGCAGCTCGAGGTGGGCTGCTCGGGGGAACATTCAGTACTTC
CASSSRWAARGNIQYF
>.|TRBV7-9|.|TRBJ2-7
TGTGCCAGCAGCTTATATCCTTACGAGCAGTACTTC
CASSLYPYEQYF
>.|TRBV6-5|.|TRBJ2-2
TGTGCCAGCAGTTACTTAAACACCGGGGAGCTGTTTTTT
CASSYLNTGELFF
>.|TRBV6-6|.|TRBJ1-6
TGTGCCAGCAGTTGGGTGACGGGAACCGATTCACCCCTCCACTTT
CASSWVTGTDSPLHF
>.|TRBV7-8|TRBD1|TRBJ1-6
TGTGCCAGCAGCCCCGAGGACAGGAATGCCCTTAATTCACCCCTCCACTTT
CASSPEDRNALNSPLHF
>.|TRBV10-3|.|TRBJ1-1
TGTGCCAGCGCAACAGGGTTCACTGAAGCTTTCTTT
CASATGFTEAFF
>once|TRBV6-5|TRBD1|TRBJ1-2
TGTGCCAGCAGTATGGGACAGGAAGCTAATGGCTACACCTTC
CASSMGQEANGYTF
>.|TRBV2|TRBD2|TRBJ2-1
TGTGCCAGCTCAGGAACCGGGACTACCTACTACAATGAGCAGTTCTTC
CASSGTGTTYYNEQFF
>.|TRBV2|TRBD2|TRBJ2-5
TGTGCCAGCCTCCTAGCGGGAGTTGAGGGCCAAGAGACCCAGTACTTC
CASLLAGVEGQETQYF
>.|TRBV7-6|.|TRBJ2-3
TGTGCCAGCAGCTTAGCCGGAGTCACAGATACGCAGTATTTT
CASSLAGVTDTQYF
>.|TRBV19|.|TRBJ1-2
TGTGCCAGTAGGCTAGGAGGGGATGGCTACACCTTC
CASRLGGDGYTF
>.|TRBV10-1|TRBD2|TRBJ2-1
TGCGCCAGCAGCAGAATGGGGGCTAGCGGGAGAGGTGAGCAGTTCTTC
CASSRMGASGRGEQFF
>.|TRBV4-1|.|TRBJ2-7
TGCGCCAGCAGCCCCCGACAGTACCTTTACGAGCAGTACTTC
CASSPRQYLYEQYF
>.|TRBV6-6|.|TRBJ2-1
TGTGCCAGCAGGTCCGACACGCAATCCTACAATGAGCAGTTCTTC
CASRSDTQSYNEQFF
>.|TRBV2|TRBD1|TRBJ2-1
TGTGCCAGCAGGAGACAGGGGTTCAATGAGCAGTTCTTC
CASRRQGFNEQFF
>.|TRBV15|TRBD2|TRBJ2-1
TGTGCCACCAGCAGTCCCCGTAAGCGGGGGGGCTCGGAAAATGAGCAGTTCTTC
CATSSPRKRGGSENEQFF
>once|TRBV9|TRBD1|TRBJ1-3
TGTGCCAGCAGCGTAGCATCCGGGACAGGCTCTGGAAACACCATATATTTT
CASSVASGTGSGNTIYF